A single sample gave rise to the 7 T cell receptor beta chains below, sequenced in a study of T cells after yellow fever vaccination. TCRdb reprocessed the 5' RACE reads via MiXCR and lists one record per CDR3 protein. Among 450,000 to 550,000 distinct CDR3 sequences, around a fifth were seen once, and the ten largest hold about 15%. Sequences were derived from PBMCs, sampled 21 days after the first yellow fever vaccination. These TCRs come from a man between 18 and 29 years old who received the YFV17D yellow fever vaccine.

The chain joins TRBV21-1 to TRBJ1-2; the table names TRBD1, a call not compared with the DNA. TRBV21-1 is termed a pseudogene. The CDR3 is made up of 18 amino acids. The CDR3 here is CASSRVAPGDRGYYGYTF. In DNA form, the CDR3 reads TGTGCCAGCAGCAGAGTCGCCCCCGGTGACAGGGGGTACTATGGCTACACCTTC.

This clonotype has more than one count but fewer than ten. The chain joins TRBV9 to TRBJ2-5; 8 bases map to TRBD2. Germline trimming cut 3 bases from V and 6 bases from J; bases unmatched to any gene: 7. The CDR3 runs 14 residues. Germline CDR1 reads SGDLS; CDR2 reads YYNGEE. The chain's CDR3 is CASSDGLATQTQYF. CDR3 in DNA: TGTGCCAGCAGCGACGGACTAGCTACTCAGACCCAGTACTTC.

The CDR3 sequence is CASSVGDRHTDTQYF. As DNA, the CDR3 is TGTGCCAGCAGCGTAGGGGACAGGCACACAGATACGCAGTATTTT. This chain joins TRBV9 and TRBJ2-3; TRBD1 agrees at 8 bases. V dropped 0 bases and J dropped 2; count of bases not matched to a gene: 2. The CDR3 is made up of 15 amino acids. Per germline, CDR1 SGDLS and CDR2 YYNGEE.

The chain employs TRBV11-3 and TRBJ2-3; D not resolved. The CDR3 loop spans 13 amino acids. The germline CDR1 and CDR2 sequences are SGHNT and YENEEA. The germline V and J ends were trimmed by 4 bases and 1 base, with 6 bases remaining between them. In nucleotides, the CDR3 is TGTGCCAGCAGCTGGAGAGGCACAGATACGCAGTATTTT. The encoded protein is CASSWRGTDTQYF.

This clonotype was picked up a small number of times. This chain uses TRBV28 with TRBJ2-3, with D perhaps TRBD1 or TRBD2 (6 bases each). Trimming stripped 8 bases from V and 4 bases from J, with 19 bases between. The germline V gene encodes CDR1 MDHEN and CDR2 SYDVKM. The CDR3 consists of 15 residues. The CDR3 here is CASGIGGSRADTQYF. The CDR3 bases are TGTGCCAGCGGCATCGGGGGCTCCCGGGCAGATACGCAGTATTTT.

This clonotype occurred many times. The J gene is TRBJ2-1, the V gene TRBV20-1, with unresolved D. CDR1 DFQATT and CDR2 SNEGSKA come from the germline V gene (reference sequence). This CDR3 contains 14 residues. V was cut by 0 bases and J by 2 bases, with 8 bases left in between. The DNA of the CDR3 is TGCAGTGCTAGAGAAGGCGTCGCCTACAATGAGCAGTTCTTC. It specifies CSAREGVAYNEQFF.

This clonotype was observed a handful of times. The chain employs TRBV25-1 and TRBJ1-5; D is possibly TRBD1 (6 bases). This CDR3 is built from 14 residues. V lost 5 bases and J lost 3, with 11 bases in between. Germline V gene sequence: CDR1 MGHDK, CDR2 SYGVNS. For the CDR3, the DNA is TGTGCCAGCAGTTCCGACAGGTACAATCAGCCCCAGCATTTT. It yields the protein CASSSDRYNQPQHF.